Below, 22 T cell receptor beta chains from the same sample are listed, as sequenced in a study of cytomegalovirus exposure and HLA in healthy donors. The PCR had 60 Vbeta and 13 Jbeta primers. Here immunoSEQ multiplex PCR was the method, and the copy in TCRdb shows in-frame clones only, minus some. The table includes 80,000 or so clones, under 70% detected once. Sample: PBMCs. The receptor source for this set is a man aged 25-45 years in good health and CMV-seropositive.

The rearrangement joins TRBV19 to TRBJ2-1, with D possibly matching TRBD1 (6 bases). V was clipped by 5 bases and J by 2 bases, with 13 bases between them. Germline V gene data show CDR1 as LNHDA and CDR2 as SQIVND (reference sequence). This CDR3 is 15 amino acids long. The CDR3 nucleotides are TGTGCCAGTAGTCGCACAGGGCCAACCTACAATGAGCAGTTCTTC. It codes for CASSRTGPTYNEQFF.

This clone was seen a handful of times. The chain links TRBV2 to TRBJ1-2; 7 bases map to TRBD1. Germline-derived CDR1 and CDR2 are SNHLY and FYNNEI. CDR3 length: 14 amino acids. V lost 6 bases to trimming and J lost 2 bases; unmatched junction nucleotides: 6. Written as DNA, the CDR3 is TGTGCCAGCAGACCCACAGGGGCGAACTATGGCTACACCTTC. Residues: CASRPTGANYGYTF.

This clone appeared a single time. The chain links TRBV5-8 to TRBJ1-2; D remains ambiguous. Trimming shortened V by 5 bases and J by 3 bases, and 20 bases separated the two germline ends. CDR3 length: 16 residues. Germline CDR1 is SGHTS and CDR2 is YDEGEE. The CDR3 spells CASSIHRGSGDYGYTF. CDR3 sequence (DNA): TGTGCCAGCAGTATCCATCGTGGGTCAGGTGACTATGGCTACACCTTC. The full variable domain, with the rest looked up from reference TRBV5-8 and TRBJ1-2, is EAGVTQSPTHLIKTRGQQATLRCSPISGHTSVYWYQQALGLGLQFLLWYDEGEERNRGNFPPRFSGRQFPNYSSELNVNALELEDSALYLCASSIHRGSGDYGYTFGSGTRLTVV.

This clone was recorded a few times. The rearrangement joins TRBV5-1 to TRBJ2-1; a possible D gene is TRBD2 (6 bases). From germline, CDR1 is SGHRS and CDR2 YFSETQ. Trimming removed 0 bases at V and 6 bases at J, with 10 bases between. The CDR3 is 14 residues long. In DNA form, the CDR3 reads TGCGCCAGCAGCTTGGTGCTAGCGTCCAATGAGCAGTTCTTC. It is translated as CASSLVLASNEQFF. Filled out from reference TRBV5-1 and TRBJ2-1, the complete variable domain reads KAGVTQTPRYLIKTRGQQVTLSCSPISGHRSVSWYQQTPGQGLQFLFEYFSETQRNKGNFPGRFSGRQFSNSRSEMNVSTLELGDSALYLCASSLVLASNEQFFGPGTRLTVL.

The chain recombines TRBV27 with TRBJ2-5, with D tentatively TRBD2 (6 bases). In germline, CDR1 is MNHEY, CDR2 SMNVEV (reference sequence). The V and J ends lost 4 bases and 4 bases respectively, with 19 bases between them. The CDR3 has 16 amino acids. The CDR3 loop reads CASSSPGAGRGETQYF. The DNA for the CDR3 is TGTGCCAGCAGTTCCCCGGGAGCAGGAAGAGGAGAGACCCAGTACTTC.

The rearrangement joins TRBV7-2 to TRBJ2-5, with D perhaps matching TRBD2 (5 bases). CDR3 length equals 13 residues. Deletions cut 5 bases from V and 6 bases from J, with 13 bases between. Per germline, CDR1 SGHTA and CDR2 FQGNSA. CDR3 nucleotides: TGTGCCAGCAGCGCAGACCGGAGGCAGACCCAGTACTTC. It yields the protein CASSADRRQTQYF.

Here the CDR3 reads CAINDRAENEQYF. CDR3 DNA: TGTGCCATCAATGACAGGGCCGAGAACGAGCAGTACTTC. J is TRBJ2-7 and V is TRBV10-3; the match to TRBD1 covers 7 bases. V lost 7 bases, J lost 5 bases, and 8 bases stayed unmatched. From germline, CDR1 is ENHRY and CDR2 SYGVKD. The CDR3 sequence is 13 residues long.

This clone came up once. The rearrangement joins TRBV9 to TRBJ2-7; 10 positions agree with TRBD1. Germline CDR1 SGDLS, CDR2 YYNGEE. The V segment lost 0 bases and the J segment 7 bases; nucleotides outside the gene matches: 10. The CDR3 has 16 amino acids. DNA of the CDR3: TGTGCCAGCAGCGTAGATGTGACAGGGGGCGCGGAAGAGCAGTACTTC. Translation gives CASSVDVTGGAEEQYF.

The CDR3: CASSWGRAGGSTDTQYF. The CDR3 DNA follows: TGCGCCAGCAGCTGGGGACGGGCGGGGGGAAGCACAGATACGCAGTATTTT. This chain uses TRBV5-1 with TRBJ2-3; TRBD2 matches at 8 bases. Germline assignment: CDR1 SGHRS and CDR2 YFSETQ. Germline trimming cut 3 bases from V and 0 bases from J; bases unmatched to any gene: 9. This CDR3 region has 17 residues.

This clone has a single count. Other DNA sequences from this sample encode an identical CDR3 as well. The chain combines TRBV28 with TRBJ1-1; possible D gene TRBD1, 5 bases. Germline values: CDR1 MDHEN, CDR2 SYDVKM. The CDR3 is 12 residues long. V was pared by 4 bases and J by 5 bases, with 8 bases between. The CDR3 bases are TGTGCCAGCAGTTCAGGGTCGACTGAAGCTTTCTTT. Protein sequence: CASSSGSTEAFF.

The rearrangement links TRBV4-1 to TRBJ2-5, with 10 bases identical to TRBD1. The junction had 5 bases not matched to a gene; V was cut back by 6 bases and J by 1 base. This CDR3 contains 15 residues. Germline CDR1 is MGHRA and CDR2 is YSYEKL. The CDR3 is CASRPDRGGQETQYF. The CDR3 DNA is TGCGCCAGCAGGCCGGACAGGGGGGGCCAAGAGACCCAGTACTTC.

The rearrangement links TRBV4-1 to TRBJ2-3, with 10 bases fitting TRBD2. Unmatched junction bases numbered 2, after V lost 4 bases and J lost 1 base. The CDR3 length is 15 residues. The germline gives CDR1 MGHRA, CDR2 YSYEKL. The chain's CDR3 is CASSLGLAGTDTQYF. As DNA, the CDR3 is TGCGCCAGCAGCCTTGGACTAGCGGGCACAGATACGCAGTATTTT.

Here the CDR3 reads CASSPGMNQPQHF. The CDR3 DNA follows: TGTGCCAGCAGTCCAGGAATGAACCAGCCCCAGCATTTT. The rearrangement uses TRBV6-5 and TRBJ1-5; D remains ambiguous. Per germline, CDR1 MNHEY and CDR2 SVGAGI. This CDR3 region has 13 residues. V shed 5 bases and J shed 7 bases, with 12 bases lying between them.

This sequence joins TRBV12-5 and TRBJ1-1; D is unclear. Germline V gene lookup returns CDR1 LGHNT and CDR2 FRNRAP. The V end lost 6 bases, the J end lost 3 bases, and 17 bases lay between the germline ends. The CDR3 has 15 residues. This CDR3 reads CASGATREEYTEAFF. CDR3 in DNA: TGTGCTAGTGGGGCCACGAGGGAGGAGTACACTGAAGCTTTCTTT.

The DNA for the CDR3 is TGCAGCGTTGAGGGCTCGAACACTGAAGCTTTCTTT. Translated, it gives CSVEGSNTEAFF. The chain combines TRBV29-1 with TRBJ1-1; D is uncertain. The CDR3 runs to 12 residues. With 3 bases removed from V and 1 base from J, the gap between germline ends came to 6 bases. From germline, CDR1 is SQVTM and CDR2 ANQGSEA. The full variable domain, its missing parts supplied by reference TRBV29-1 and TRBJ1-1, is SAVISQKPSRDICQRGTSLTIQCQVDSQVTMMFWYRQQPGQSLTLIATANQGSEATYESGFVIDKFPISRPNLTFSTLTVSNMSPEDSSIYLCSVEGSNTEAFFGQGTRLTVV.

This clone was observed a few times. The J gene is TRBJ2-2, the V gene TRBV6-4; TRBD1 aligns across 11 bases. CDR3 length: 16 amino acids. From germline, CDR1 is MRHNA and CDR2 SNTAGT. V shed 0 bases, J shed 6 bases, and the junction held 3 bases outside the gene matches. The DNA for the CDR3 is TGTGCCAGCAGTGACTCCCCGGGACAGGGGGCCGGGGAGCTGTTTTTT. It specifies CASSDSPGQGAGELFF.

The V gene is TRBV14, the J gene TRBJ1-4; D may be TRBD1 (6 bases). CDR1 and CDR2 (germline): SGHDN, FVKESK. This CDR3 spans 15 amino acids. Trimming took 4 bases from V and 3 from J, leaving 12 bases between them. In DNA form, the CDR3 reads TGTGCCAGCAGCCGAAACAGGGTAGCTAATGAAAAACTGTTTTTT. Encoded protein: CASSRNRVANEKLFF.

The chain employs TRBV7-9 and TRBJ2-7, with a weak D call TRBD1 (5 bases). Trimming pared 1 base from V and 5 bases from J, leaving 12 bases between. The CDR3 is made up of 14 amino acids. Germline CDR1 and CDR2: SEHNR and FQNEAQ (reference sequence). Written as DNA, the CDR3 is TGTGCCAGCAGCTTAGATGGGGCGAGTCACGAGCAGTACTTC. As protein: CASSLDGASHEQYF.

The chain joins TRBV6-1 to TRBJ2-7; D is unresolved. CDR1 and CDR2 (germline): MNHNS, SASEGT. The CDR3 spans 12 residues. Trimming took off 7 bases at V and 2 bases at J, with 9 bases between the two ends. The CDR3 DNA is TGTGCCAGCACGGAGATCCCCTACGAGCAGTACTTC. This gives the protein CASTEIPYEQYF.

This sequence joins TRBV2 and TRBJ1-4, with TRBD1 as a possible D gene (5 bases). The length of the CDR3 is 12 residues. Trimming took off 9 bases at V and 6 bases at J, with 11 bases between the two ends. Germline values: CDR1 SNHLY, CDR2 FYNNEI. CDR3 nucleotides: TGTGCCAGTAGACAGTCGGATGAAAAACTGTTTTTT. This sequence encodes CASRQSDEKLFF.

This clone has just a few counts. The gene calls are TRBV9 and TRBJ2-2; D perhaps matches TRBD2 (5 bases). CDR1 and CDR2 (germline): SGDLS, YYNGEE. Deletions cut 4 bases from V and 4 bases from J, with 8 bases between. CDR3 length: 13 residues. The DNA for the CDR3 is TGTGCCAGCAGCCCCACTAGCACCGGGGAGCTGTTTTTT. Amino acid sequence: CASSPTSTGELFF.

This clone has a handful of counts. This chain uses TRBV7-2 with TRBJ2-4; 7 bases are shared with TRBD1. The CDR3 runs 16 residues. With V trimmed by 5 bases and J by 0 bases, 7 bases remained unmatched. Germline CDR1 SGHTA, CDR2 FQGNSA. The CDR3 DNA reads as TGTGCCAGCAGCCCACCCGGGACAGTAGCCAAAAACATTCAGTACTTC. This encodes CASSPPGTVAKNIQYF.